The T cell receptor (beta chain) under discussion was sequenced for a study of T cells in Graves' hyperthyroidism and ophthalmopathy. Any patient presenting with uncontrolled infection, other autoimmune disease, pregnancy or lactation was left out. Together with thyroid ultrasound, orbital computed tomography, serum thyroxine and TRAb, clinical symptoms were used for diagnoses. CDR1 and CDR2 from the germline V gene are LNHNV and YYDKDF (reference sequence). The CDR3 extends over 14 amino acids. V lost 4 bases, J lost 3 bases, and 9 bases lay in between. TCR beta CDR3 regions were amplified from RNA transcripts. The HTBI primer set served for first-round RT-PCR of the TCR CDR3. Each CDR3 protein is one row after TCRdb ran MiXCR on the multiplex PCR reads. The sample lists about 370,000 distinct CDR3 sequences, approximately 14% seen once, with roughly 20% in the top ten.

This TCR came from a woman in her fifties or sixties with Graves' ophthalmopathy. This sequence joins TRBV15 and TRBJ2-2; D possibly corresponds to TRBD1 (6 bases). Sequencing was performed on blood. In DNA form, the CDR3 reads TGTGCCACCAGCACTCGGACAGACACCGGGGAGCTGTTTTTT. This encodes CATSTRTDTGELFF.